What follows are 7 T cell receptor beta chains derived from one specimen sequenced in a study of shared clonotypes between healthy human individuals. The table came from immunoSEQ multiplex PCR; TCRdb's copy has only in-frame clones and leaves some out. The sample lists about 2.3 million clones; approximately 93% were seen once. The source material was naive CD4+ T cells from PBMCs. As for subset: CD45RA+ positively selected. The receptor set was obtained from a man in his late teens or twenties in good health. Some clones in this sample may be carry-over from other donors' samples.

This chain connects TRBV7-9 to TRBJ1-5, with no clear D. This CDR3 is built from 16 residues. Germline V CDR1 and CDR2: SEHNR, FQNEAQ (reference sequence). V lost 4 bases and J lost 1, with 14 bases in between. DNA for the CDR3: TGTGCCAGCAGCTGGGGAAGCGGCAGGAGCAATCAGCCCCAGCATTTT. Its translation: CASSWGSGRSNQPQHF. Supplemented by reference TRBV7-9 and TRBJ1-5, the full variable domain reads DTGVSQNPRHKITKRGQNVTFRCDPISEHNRLYWYRQTLGQGPEFLTYFQNEAQLEKSRLLSDRFSAERPKGSFSTLEIQRTEQGDSAMYLCASSWGSGRSNQPQHFGDGTRLSIL.

The rearrangement links TRBV29-1 to TRBJ1-2; possible D gene TRBD1, 5 bases. Trimming pared 8 bases from V and 4 bases from J, leaving 14 bases between. Germline lookup yields CDR1 SQVTM and CDR2 ANQGSEA. The CDR3 runs to 12 residues. DNA of the CDR3: TGCAGCTCTTGGGGGGGGAGCTATGGCTACACCTTC. This encodes CSSWGGSYGYTF.

The rearrangement joins TRBV2 to TRBJ2-1; D unresolved. Germline CDR1 SNHLY, CDR2 FYNNEI. V was clipped by 6 bases and J by 9 bases, with 15 bases between them. The CDR3 has 13 amino acids. The CDR3 DNA is TGTGCCAGCAGCACCCTAGAGGTTAGTGAGCAGTTCTTC. Its protein product is CASSTLEVSEQFF.

About this clone: Other nucleotide sequences in the sample specify the same CDR3. This chain uses TRBV18 with TRBJ1-5; the D gene is possibly TRBD1 (6 bases). Germline V gene lookup returns CDR1 KGHSH and CDR2 LQKENI. V lost 3 bases, J lost 1 base, and 10 bases lay in between. CDR3 size: 15 residues. CDR3 loop: CASSPLQGSNQPQHF. As DNA, the CDR3 is TGTGCCAGCTCACCGTTGCAGGGGAGCAATCAGCCCCAGCATTTT.

The gene calls are TRBV18 and TRBJ2-1; no clear D. The length of the CDR3 is 12 residues. Germline CDR1 KGHSH, CDR2 LQKENI. The V end was cut by 5 bases, the J end by 6 bases, with 8 bases between. This CDR3 reads CASSKTRNEQFF. CDR3 nucleotides: TGTGCCAGCTCAAAAACCCGCAATGAGCAGTTCTTC.

V is TRBV28 and J is TRBJ2-5, with 7 nucleotides matching TRBD2. The trim removed 2 bases at V and 4 bases at J, leaving 7 bases unmatched. Per germline, CDR1 MDHEN and CDR2 SYDVKM. This CDR3 spans 15 amino acids. DNA of the CDR3: TGTGCCAGCAGTTTAGGCGGGAGTTACGGAGAGACCCAGTACTTC. Encoded protein: CASSLGGSYGETQYF.

The chain carries TRBV30 and TRBJ1-1, with 7 bases matching TRBD1. The germline CDR1 and CDR2 sequences are GTSNPN and SVGIG (reference sequence). V was pared by 1 base and J by 1 base, with 12 bases of the junction left unmatched. This CDR3 contains 17 residues. CDR3 sequence: CAWSDRGWNRRNTEAFF. The CDR3 DNA sequence: TGTGCCTGGAGTGACAGGGGATGGAATAGGCGGAACACTGAAGCTTTCTTT.